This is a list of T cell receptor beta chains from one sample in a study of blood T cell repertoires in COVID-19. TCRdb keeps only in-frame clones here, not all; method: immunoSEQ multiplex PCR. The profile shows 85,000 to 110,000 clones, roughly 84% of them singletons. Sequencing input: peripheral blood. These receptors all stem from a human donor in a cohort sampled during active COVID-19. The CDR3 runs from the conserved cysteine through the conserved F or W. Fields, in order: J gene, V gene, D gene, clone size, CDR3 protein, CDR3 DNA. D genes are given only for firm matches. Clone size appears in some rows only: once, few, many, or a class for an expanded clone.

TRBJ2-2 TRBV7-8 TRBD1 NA CASSPGRGKYTGELFF TGTGCCAGCAGCCCCGGCAGGGGGAAGTACACCGGGGAGCTGTTTTTT
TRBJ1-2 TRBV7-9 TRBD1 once CASSLRGLYGYTF TGTGCCAGCAGCTTGAGGGGGCTCTATGGCTACACCTTC
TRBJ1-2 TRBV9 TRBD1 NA CASNGQGARGYTF TGTGCCAGCAACGGACAGGGGGCGCGGGGCTACACCTTC
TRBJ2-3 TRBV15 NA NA CATSRDLQGRTDTQYF TGTGCCACCAGCAGAGATTTACAGGGGAGGACAGATACGCAGTATTTT
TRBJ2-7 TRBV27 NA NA CASSFGSRGEQYF TGTGCCAGCAGTTTTGGGTCGCGGGGCGAGCAGTACTTC
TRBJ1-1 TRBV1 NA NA CTSRDRDSTEAFF TGCACCAGCAGGGACAGGGATTCGACTGAAGCTTTCTTT
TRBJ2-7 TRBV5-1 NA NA CASRRAYEQYF TGCGCCAGCCGGAGGGCCTACGAGCAGTACTTC
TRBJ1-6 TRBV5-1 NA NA CASSPQWTRSYNSPLHF TGCGCCAGCAGCCCCCAGTGGACACGATCCTATAATTCACCCCTCCACTTT
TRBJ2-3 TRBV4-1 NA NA CASSQVTGRDPGDTQYF TGCGCCAGCAGCCAAGTCACGGGGCGGGACCCGGGGGATACGCAGTATTTT
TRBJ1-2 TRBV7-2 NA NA CASSPVSQDYGYTF TGTGCCAGCAGCCCCGTGTCGCAGGACTATGGCTACACCTTC
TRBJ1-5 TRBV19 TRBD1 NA CASSIPPWTGDNSNQPQHF TGTGCCAGTAGTATACCCCCGTGGACAGGAGACAATAGCAATCAGCCCCAGCATTTT
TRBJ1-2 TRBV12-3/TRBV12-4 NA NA CASSLLGGPPTF TGTGCCAGCAGTTTACTAGGAGGTCCTCCCACCTTC
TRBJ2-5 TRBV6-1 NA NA CASREPDRLGQETQYF TGTGCCAGCAGGGAACCTGACAGGCTAGGCCAAGAGACCCAGTACTTC
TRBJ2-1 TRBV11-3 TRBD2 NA CASSSQTSGGPNEQFF TGTGCCAGCAGCTCCCAGACTAGCGGGGGTCCAAATGAGCAGTTCTTC
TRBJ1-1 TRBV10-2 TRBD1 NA CASSVLTGGNTEAFF TGCGCCAGCAGTGTACTGACAGGGGGCAACACTGAAGCTTTCTTT
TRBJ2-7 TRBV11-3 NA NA CASSLRAFRGEQYF TGTGCCAGCAGCCTAAGGGCCTTTCGGGGCGAGCAGTACTTC
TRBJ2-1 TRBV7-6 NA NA CASSLGYSPYNEQFF TGTGCCAGCAGCTTAGGATACAGTCCCTACAATGAGCAGTTCTTC
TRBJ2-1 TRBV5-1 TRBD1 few CASSLLGGKPYNEQFF TGCGCCAGCAGCTTGCTAGGGGGCAAACCCTACAATGAGCAGTTCTTC
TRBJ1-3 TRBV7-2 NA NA CASSLSRVLDTIYF TGTGCCAGCAGCTTATCCAGGGTTTTAGACACCATATATTTT
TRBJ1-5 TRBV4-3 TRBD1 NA CASSQDRVGLAQHF TGCGCCAGCAGCCAGGACAGGGTGGGGTTGGCCCAGCATTTT